Presented here are 11 T cell receptor beta chains from one specimen sequenced in a study of T cells expressing NK-cell markers. After re-calling the 5' RACE reads, TCRdb lists one entry per CDR3 protein, DNA absent. Recorded here are roughly 120,000 distinct CDR3 sequences; the top ten clones represent 15% to 20%. The material sequenced was blood T cells: a sorted CD56 or NKG2C T cell subset, CD4+ or CD8+ T cells, or bulk PBMC T cells (not recorded which). These receptors were collected from a woman aged 18 to 69 in good health.

This rearrangement joins TRBV12-3 or TRBV12-4 to TRBJ2-3; the TCRdb call, TRBD1, lacks DNA for checking. The CDR3 extends over 16 amino acids. The CDR3 reads CASSLAQYQGSDTQYF.

The V call is TRBV6-1, the J call TRBJ2-1; the D call of TRBD1 rests on TCRdb alone, since no DNA is present to check it. CDR1 and CDR2 from the germline V gene are MNHNS and SASEGT. The CDR3 extends over 14 amino acids. The chain's CDR3 is CASSGGPEYNEQFF.

The V call is TRBV29-1, the J call TRBJ2-1; TCRdb selects TRBD2, and the lack of DNA leaves this call unchecked. The germline gives CDR1 SQVTM, CDR2 ANQGSEA. The CDR3 has 15 amino acids. This CDR3 is CSVEEGTSSHNEQFF.

The gene calls are TRBV6-2 or TRBV6-3 and TRBJ2-1; the D call from TCRdb, TRBD1, cannot be confirmed without DNA. The CDR3 extends over 13 amino acids. Germline loops: CDR1 MNHEY, CDR2 SVGEGT. CDR3 amino acids: CASRGLPGDEQFF.

This chain links TRBV7-9 with TRBJ1-1. This CDR3 is 14 amino acids long. The germline CDR1 and CDR2 sequences are SEHNR and FQNEAQ (reference sequence). This CDR3 is CASSFLGPSTEAFF.

The CDR3 region is CASSYRGVLETQYF. The chain is built from TRBV12-3 or TRBV12-4 and TRBJ2-5; TCRdb lists TRBD1, though no DNA is available to test this call. The CDR3 consists of 14 residues.

V is TRBV4-1 and J is TRBJ1-6. Germline loops: CDR1 MGHRA, CDR2 YSYEKL. This CDR3 spans 15 amino acids. The CDR3: CASSQARVDNSPLHF.

This chain connects TRBV29-1 to TRBJ2-1; the TCRdb D gene call, TRBD2, has no DNA to confirm it. Per the germline V gene, CDR1 is SQVTM and CDR2 is ANQGSEA. The CDR3 is 15 residues long. The chain's CDR3 is CSVEGLAGGINEQFF.

This sequence joins TRBV30 and TRBJ2-7; TCRdb selects TRBD1, and the lack of DNA leaves this call unchecked. The germline V gene has CDR1 GTSNPN and CDR2 SVGIG (reference sequence). The length of the CDR3 is 12 residues. CDR3 region: CAWSEQDYEQYF.

V and J are TRBV7-3 and TRBJ1-1; the D call from TCRdb, TRBD1, cannot be confirmed without DNA. There are 14 residues in the CDR3. The V gene's germline CDR1 is SGHTA and CDR2 FQGTGA. The CDR3: CASSPMGGNTEAFF.

The V and J genes are TRBV29-1 and TRBJ2-3; TCRdb names TRBD1, which stays unverified in the absence of DNA. The germline V gene has CDR1 SQVTM and CDR2 ANQGSEA. The CDR3 has 14 amino acids. CDR3: CSVVGAGSTDTQYF.